This T cell receptor (beta chain) is from a study of a mutant IDH1 vaccine in newly diagnosed glioma. Background on the study: Former treatment meant radiotherapy, temozolomide, or both; the majority had gotten both.

Method: immunoSEQ multiplex PCR; TCRdb's copy keeps in-frame clones and lacks some. The sample holds roughly 25,000 clones; approximately 93% are singletons and the top ten take under 9.5%. The CDR3 sequence is 15 residues long. Germline V gene sequence: CDR1 ENHRY, CDR2 SYGVKD. Trimming cost V 0 bases and J 3 bases, with 10 bases left between them. As for time point: baseline, week 1 (first vaccination visit). This sample's treatment: pre-vaccination baseline after standard-of-care therapy. This sequence was found in a man younger than 45 with glioma. The sequencing used PBMCs, collected from a glioma patient treated with radiotherapy, temozolomide or both. The rearrangement links TRBV10-3 to TRBJ2-3, with D maybe TRBD2 (6 bases). The CDR3 DNA follows: TGTGCCATCAGTGAGTCGACTAGATTTACAGATACGCAGTATTTT. Encoded protein: CAISESTRFTDTQYF.